The T cell receptor beta chain under discussion was sequenced for a study of identical twins. Notes on the study in general: In beta out-of-frame sequences, the excess sharing between twins was weaker.

V gave up 2 bases and J gave up 6 bases, with 20 bases separating them. This CDR3 is built from 17 residues. Germline-derived CDR1 and CDR2 are SGHTA and FQGNSA. Template switching added a universal primer site; cDNA carried unique molecular identifiers. TCRdb re-derived calls from the 5' RACE reads in MiXCR, one entry per CDR3 protein. Among some 760,000 distinct CDR3 sequences listed, around a sixth were seen once. In this sample, this clonotype turned up a few times. Its antigen is not identified. This sample also appeared in a second study, on T cells expressing NK-cell markers. That study adds: Among CD8+ T cells from about six donors, dominant NKG2C+ clonotypes accounted for roughly 1.0-7.0%.

Sequencing was done on a sample of PBMCs. This TCR was recovered from a woman under 30 in good health. The chain carries TRBV7-2 and TRBJ2-1; D is perhaps TRBD1 (5 bases). The CDR3 nucleotides read TGTGCCAGCAGCTTAAAAGGGGTCGGGCTCGCCGTCAATGAGCAGTTCTTC. Protein product: CASSLKGVGLAVNEQFF.